This TCR beta chain was identified during a study of blood T cell repertoires in COVID-19. For the study at large: COVID-19 samples collected from the United States, Italy and Spain covered acute and convalescent phases. T cells, B-cell-depleted T cells, or PBMCs supplied cDNA or gDNA.

In the study's own analysis: Reference gene primer amplification in the assay estimated nucleated cell counts. Repertoires were generated with immunoSEQ multiplex PCR, while TCRdb's copy carries only in-frame clones and drops some. Clone size and the V and J calls come from that table; the DNA yielded D and trimming. The sample yields over 50,000 clones, more than 70% seen once. The table lists this clone with a count of one. Trimming removed 4 bases from V and 10 bases from J; junction bases left unmatched: 9. Per the germline V gene, CDR1 is KGHDR and CDR2 is SFDVKD. The CDR3 length is 14 residues. The sequenced material came from peripheral blood. The chain carries TRBV24-1 and TRBJ1-5, with 7 bases aligning to TRBD1. The TCR sequence derives from a man between 65 and 85 years old with active COVID-19. CDR3 residues: CATSDPGQNRPQHF. CDR3 bases: TGTGCCACCAGTGACCCGGGACAGAATCGCCCCCAGCATTTT.